This TCR beta chain was found in a study of blood T cells in healthy people across ages. Per the germline V gene, CDR1 is SEHNR and CDR2 is FQNEAQ (reference sequence). The CDR3 covers 15 residues. V lost 1 base to trimming and J lost 5 bases, with 14 bases between them. This clonotype was observed once. With a J-beta primer mix and a sample-barcoded 5' primer, a second PCR ran roughly 6 to 12 cycles. MiXCR, run by TCRdb on the 5' RACE reads, gives a single entry per CDR3 protein. The data show roughly 2 million distinct CDR3 sequences, with around 50% seen just once and roughly 2% held by the top ten.

The sequence was obtained from a woman aged 35 to 49 in good health. Sequencing was carried out using blood. V usage is TRBV7-9 and J usage is TRBJ2-5, with a possible D match to TRBD1 (7 bases). CDR3 sequence reads: CASSLGGTEEETQYF. As DNA, the CDR3 is TGTGCCAGCAGCTTAGGCGGGACAGAGGAGGAGACCCAGTACTTC. Full variable domain (remainder filled in from reference TRBV7-9 and TRBJ2-5): DTGVSQNPRHKITKRGQNVTFRCDPISEHNRLYWYRQTLGQGPEFLTYFQNEAQLEKSRLLSDRFSAERPKGSFSTLEIQRTEQGDSAMYLCASSLGGTEEETQYFGPGTRLLVL.